The entry below describes one T cell receptor beta chain. Its cognate antigen is unknown. The record originates from a study of cytomegalovirus exposure and HLA in healthy donors. Notes on the study in general: The investigators catalogued 164 TCR beta chains as cytomegalovirus-associated.

Some clones are missing from TCRdb's copy, which holds only in-frame ones; the method was immunoSEQ multiplex PCR. The sample contains 150,000 to 200,000 clones, roughly 89% of which appear only once. V was clipped by 6 bases and J by 2 bases, with 10 bases between them. Germline loops: CDR1 SNHLY, CDR2 FYNNEI. The CDR3 has 13 residues. The clonotype was recovered from a woman between 18 and 30 years old in good health and CMV-seropositive. The sequenced material came from PBMCs. V gene TRBV2 combines with J gene TRBJ1-1; D not certain. CDR3 loop: CASSQTPNTEAFF. DNA for the CDR3: TGTGCCAGCAGCCAGACACCTAACACTGAAGCTTTCTTT.